The clone carrying this T cell receptor beta chain has a handful of counts. Its antigen is as yet unknown. The CDR3 has 14 residues. V was clipped by 7 bases and J by 4 bases; unmatched bases: 10. Germline assignment: CDR1 DFQATT and CDR2 SNEGSKA (reference sequence). The study left out patients who had uncontrolled infection, other autoimmune disease, pregnancy or lactation. From RNA transcripts, TCR beta CDR3 regions were amplified. HTBI primers drove first-round RT-PCR of the TCR CDR3. TCRdb recomputed calls from the multiplex PCR reads with MiXCR, one row per CDR3 protein. The table lists about 660,000 distinct CDR3 sequences, 40% to 55% of them singletons, with about 7.2% in the top ten. The entry originates in a study of T cells in Graves' hyperthyroidism and ophthalmopathy. Study conclusions and caveats: Ophthalmopathy was distinguished from stable hyperthyroidism by 13 V-J signatures.

The gene calls are TRBV20-1 and TRBJ1-3, with 7 bases aligning to TRBD1. This sequence was found in an adult man with Graves' disease, either hyperthyroidism or ophthalmopathy (not recorded which). Source material: peripheral blood or thyroid tissue (not recorded which). DNA of the CDR3: TGCAGTGTCCCCGACAGGGTGGGGGGAAACACCATATATTTT. The encoded protein is CSVPDRVGGNTIYF.